This TCR beta chain is drawn from a study of blood T cell repertoires in COVID-19. On the study more broadly: Collection of acute and convalescent COVID-19 samples took place in the United States, Italy and Spain. PBMCs, B-cell-depleted T cells, or T cells were the source of the cDNA or gDNA that made up the material.

Authors' methods: Nucleated cell number was recorded as an estimate derived from reference gene primer amplification. Only in-frame clones appear in the TCRdb table, and some are missing; sequencing was by immunoSEQ multiplex PCR. V, J and clone size are taken as reported in that table, and D and trimming were inferred from the DNA itself. The table has 200,000 or so clones, roughly three quarters seen once. CDR3 length equals 13 residues. Trimming removed 2 bases from V and 7 bases from J, with 14 bases in between. The V gene's germline CDR1 is GTSNPN and CDR2 SVGIG (reference sequence). What was sequenced was peripheral blood. The receptor's source is a man in his 60s with active or convalescent COVID-19. The chain couples TRBV30 to TRBJ1-2, with D perhaps matching TRBD1 (5 bases). The CDR3 bases are TGTGCCTGGAGTCGACAGACGTCTGCTGGCTACACCTTC. Translation gives CAWSRQTSAGYTF.